This TCR beta chain emerged from a study of type 1 regulatory T cells. About the research overall: An in vitro protocol generated T-allo10, a Tr1-enriched, alloantigen-specific CD4 T cell product.

The J segment lost 8 bases and the V segment lost 1 base, leaving 15 bases of the junction unmatched. Germline V lookup: CDR1 LNHDA, CDR2 SQIVND (reference sequence). The CDR3 totals 18 residues. T-allo10 cells from the graft donor were described as anergic, host-alloantigen-specific, and alloantigen-specific suppressors. TCRdb ran MiXCR on the reads and lists one entry per CDR3 protein. The sample includes approximately 72,000 distinct CDR3 sequences, around 60% of them seen just once. Comment on this clonotype: Its target is unknown.

The specimen sequenced was cultured T cells, either the whole culture or a sorted T cell fraction (not recorded which). Specified subset: Tr1-enriched cell product generated in vitro against host alloantigens. The chain uses TRBV19 and TRBJ2-1; 9 bases map to TRBD2. This receptor was identified in a human donor in good health. CDR3 coding DNA: TGTGCCAGTAGTATAGCATTTGGTAGCGGGAGCGTTTTAGATGAGCAGTTCTTC. Translating gives CASSIAFGSGSVLDEQFF.